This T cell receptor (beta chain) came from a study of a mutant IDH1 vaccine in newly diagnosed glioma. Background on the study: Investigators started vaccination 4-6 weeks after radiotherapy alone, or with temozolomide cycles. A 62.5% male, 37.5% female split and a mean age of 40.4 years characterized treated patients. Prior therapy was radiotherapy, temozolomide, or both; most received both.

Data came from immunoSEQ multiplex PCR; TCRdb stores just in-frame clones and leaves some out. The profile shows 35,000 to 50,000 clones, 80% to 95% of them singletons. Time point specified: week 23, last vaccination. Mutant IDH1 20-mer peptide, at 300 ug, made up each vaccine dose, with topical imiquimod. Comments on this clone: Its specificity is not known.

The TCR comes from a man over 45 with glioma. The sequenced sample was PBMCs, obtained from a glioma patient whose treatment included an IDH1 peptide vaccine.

This chain's CDR3 is CASSLVRGGNTIYF. CDR3 DNA sequence: TGTGCCAGCAGCTTGGTCAGGGGTGGAAACACCATATATTTT. J is TRBJ1-3 and V is TRBV5-6; D might be TRBD1 (6 bases). CDR3 length equals 14 residues. Per the germline V gene, CDR1 is SGHDT and CDR2 is YYEEEE. Trimming removed 0 bases from V and 3 bases from J, with 7 bases in between.